This T cell receptor beta chain emerged from a study of beta chain features in type 1 diabetes. CDR3 size: 12 residues. Looked up from germline, CDR1 is SGHRS and CDR2 is YFSETQ. General observations from the study: People with Type 1 diabetes carried modestly yet significantly shorter TCRB CDR3s in all four CD4+ subsets. Whatever favoring of shorter templates PCR might show would apply equally to patients and controls. cDNA sequencing could over-represent cells with high TCR expression.

As every portion of the isolated RNA was reverse transcribed, the sequencing read expressed TCRB transcripts. Sequenced by immunoSEQ multiplex PCR; TCRdb stores in-frame clones only, minus some. The table records roughly 150,000 clones, 9% of them present only once. The sample holds a few counts of this clone. Its antigen is not known. An end of the junction does not agree with germline; a read error may underlie this. The same CDR3 can be traced to other DNA sequences in this sample. The V call is TRBV5-1, the J call TRBJ2-3; TRBD1 agrees at 7 bases. Sequencing was performed on central memory CD4+ T cells from blood. This receptor was obtained from a woman aged 25-40 years with type 1 diabetes. The CDR3 DNA reads TGTGCCAGCAGTTCTCCGGGACAGACGCAGTATTTT. It translates to CASSSPGQTQYF.